Included here is one T cell receptor beta chain sequence, with context. As originally analysed: Researchers report that nucleated cell counts were estimated from reference gene primer amplification. Profiled with immunoSEQ multiplex PCR; TCRdb holds only in-frame clones, not every one. From that table come the V and J calls and clone size; the DNA was used to work out D and trimming. Of 84,000 or so clones in the sample, around 81% were seen once. These data originate in a study of blood T cell repertoires in COVID-19. About the study: Acute and convalescent COVID-19 specimens originated in the United States, Italy and Spain. PBMCs, B-cell-depleted T cells, or T cells provided the cDNA or gDNA that made up the material.

This CDR3 has 14 amino acids. V was pared by 3 bases and J by 3 bases, with 11 bases between. Germline CDR1 and CDR2: ENHRY and SYGVKD. This TCR derives from a woman aged 70-85 years with active or convalescent COVID-19. The sample consisted of peripheral blood. The chain carries TRBV10-3 and TRBJ1-2; no definite D call. CDR3 DNA sequence: TGTGCCATCAGTGAAAACCCTAGATACTATGGCTACACCTTC. Translating it yields CAISENPRYYGYTF.